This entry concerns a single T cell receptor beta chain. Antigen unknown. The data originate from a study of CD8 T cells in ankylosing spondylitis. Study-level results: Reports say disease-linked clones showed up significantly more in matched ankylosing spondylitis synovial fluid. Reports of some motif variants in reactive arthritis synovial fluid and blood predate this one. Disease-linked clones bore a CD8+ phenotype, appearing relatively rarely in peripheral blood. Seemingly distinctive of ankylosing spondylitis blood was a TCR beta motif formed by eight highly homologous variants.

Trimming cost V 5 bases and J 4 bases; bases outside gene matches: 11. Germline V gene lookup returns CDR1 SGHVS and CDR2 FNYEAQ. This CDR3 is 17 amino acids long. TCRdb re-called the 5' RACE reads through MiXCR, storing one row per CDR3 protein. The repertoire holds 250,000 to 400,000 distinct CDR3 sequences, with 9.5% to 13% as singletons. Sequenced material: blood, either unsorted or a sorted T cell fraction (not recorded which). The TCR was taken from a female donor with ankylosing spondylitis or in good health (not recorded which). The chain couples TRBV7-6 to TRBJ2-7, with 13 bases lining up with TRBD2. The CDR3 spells CASSRTGTSGTSYEQYF. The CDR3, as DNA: TGTGCCAGCAGCCGAACCGGGACTAGCGGGACATCTTACGAGCAGTACTTC.